These 11 T cell receptor beta chains came from one sample sequenced in a study of blood T cell repertoires in COVID-19. Produced via immunoSEQ multiplex PCR; TCRdb's table is partial and in-frame only. The sample has 300,000 to 400,000 clones, around 87% seen once. Sequencing input: peripheral blood. These TCRs come from a woman aged 55-69 years with COVID-19, enrolled during active disease.

This clone was seen only a few times. The V and J genes are TRBV5-4 and TRBJ2-7; 7 nucleotides agree with TRBD1. Trimming cost V 0 bases and J 0 bases; bases outside gene matches: 6. The CDR3 totals 16 residues. Germline V gives CDR1 SGHNT, CDR2 YYREEE (reference sequence). The CDR3 bases are TGTGCCAGCAGCTTGGGTCCGACAGGGAGCTCCTACGAGCAGTACTTC. Residues: CASSLGPTGSSYEQYF.

V gene TRBV5-1 combines with J gene TRBJ1-6, with 8 positions matching TRBD1. Losses at the gene ends were 4 bases for V and 4 bases for J; bases not matched to a gene: 1. Germline V gene sequence: CDR1 SGHRS, CDR2 YFSETQ. This CDR3 has 14 residues. The CDR3 reads CASSRDRYNSPLHF. The DNA for the CDR3 is TGCGCCAGCAGCCGGGACAGGTATAATTCACCCCTCCACTTT.

The rearrangement joins TRBV19 to TRBJ1-2; 8 bases agree with TRBD1. CDR1 is LNHDA, CDR2 SQIVND, per germline (reference sequence). V lost 6 bases to trimming and J lost 4 bases; unmatched junction nucleotides: 10. The CDR3 length is 15 residues. CDR3 sequence (DNA): TGTGCCAGTAGGCCCCAAGGGACAGGTCGCTATGGCTACACCTTC. This sequence encodes CASRPQGTGRYGYTF.

The gene calls are TRBV6-2 or TRBV6-3 and TRBJ1-6; possible D gene TRBD1, 6 bases. CDR1 is MNHEY and CDR2 is SVGEGT in the germline V gene. Trimming removed 4 bases at V and 18 bases at J, with 28 bases between. This CDR3 comprises 16 residues. CDR3 protein: CASSSTWGQGQPATHF. CDR3 bases: TGTGCCAGCAGTTCGACTTGGGGGCAGGGCCAACCTGCCACCCACTTT.

This rearrangement joins TRBV5-1 to TRBJ2-7, with 15 bases aligning to TRBD2. Looked up from germline, CDR1 is SGHRS and CDR2 is YFSETQ. This CDR3 spans 18 amino acids. V shed 4 bases, J shed 0 bases, and the junction held 8 bases outside the gene matches. The CDR3 nucleotides are TGCGCCAGCAGCCCGGGACTAGCGGGGGGTCGGAGCTCCTACGAGCAGTACTTC. It is translated as CASSPGLAGGRSSYEQYF.

V usage is TRBV9 and J usage is TRBJ2-1; D gene unclear. CDR3 length: 14 residues. Germline-derived CDR1 and CDR2 are SGDLS and YYNGEE. Trimming removed 0 bases at V and 6 bases at J, with 10 bases between. The CDR3 region is CASSVVVTGNEQFF. The CDR3 coding sequence is TGTGCCAGCAGCGTAGTAGTTACCGGCAATGAGCAGTTCTTC.

This rearrangement joins TRBV28 to TRBJ2-7, with D possibly matching TRBD1 (5 bases). V was shortened by 2 bases and J by 1 base, with 9 bases between the two germline ends. Germline CDR1 is MDHEN and CDR2 is SYDVKM. The CDR3 extends over 14 amino acids. CDR3 residues: CASSLARASYEQYF. Here the CDR3 DNA reads TGTGCCAGCAGTTTAGCCAGGGCGTCCTACGAGCAGTACTTC.

This clone was counted only a few times. The genes are TRBV30 and TRBJ2-7; 8 bases are shared with TRBD1. The germline V gene encodes CDR1 GTSNPN and CDR2 SVGIG (reference sequence). This CDR3 has 13 amino acids. With 3 bases clipped from V and 4 bases from J, the junction kept 5 bases outside the gene matches. Here the CDR3 reads CAWRGTGLYEQYF. CDR3 nucleotide sequence: TGTGCCTGGAGGGGGACAGGACTATACGAGCAGTACTTC.

The V call is TRBV28, the J call TRBJ1-4; D not certain. The CDR3 runs to 16 residues. Trimming stripped 1 base from V and 0 bases from J, with 9 bases between. Germline V gene sequence: CDR1 MDHEN, CDR2 SYDVKM. The CDR3 region is CASSLSPLATNEKLFF. The DNA for the CDR3 is TGTGCCAGCAGTTTATCCCCCCTTGCAACTAATGAAAAACTGTTTTTT.

The chain couples TRBV5-1 to TRBJ1-6, with 8 bases lining up with TRBD1. The V gene end was trimmed by 4 bases and the J gene end by 10 bases; junction bases not matched to a gene: 10. Germline V gene sequence: CDR1 SGHRS, CDR2 YFSETQ. The CDR3 is 15 amino acids. CDR3 region: CASSQGQGLKSPLHF. The CDR3, as DNA: TGCGCCAGCAGCCAAGGACAGGGATTAAAGTCACCCCTCCACTTT. The whole variable domain, remainder taken from reference TRBV5-1 and TRBJ1-6, is KAGVTQTPRYLIKTRGQQVTLSCSPISGHRSVSWYQQTPGQGLQFLFEYFSETQRNKGNFPGRFSGRQFSNSRSEMNVSTLELGDSALYLCASSQGQGLKSPLHFGNGTRLTVT.

V usage is TRBV18 and J usage is TRBJ2-2; perhaps TRBD1 as D (6 bases). The CDR3 has 16 residues. Germline V CDR1 and CDR2: KGHSH, LQKENI. The germline V and J ends were trimmed by 3 bases and 0 bases, with 11 bases remaining between them. In nucleotides, the CDR3 is TGTGCCAGCTCACCGAATCAGGGGTCGAACACCGGGGAGCTGTTTTTT. This encodes CASSPNQGSNTGELFF.